Each of the 26 T cell receptor beta chains below was sequenced from the same sample in a study of cytomegalovirus exposure and HLA in healthy donors. TCRdb keeps only in-frame clones here, not all; method: immunoSEQ multiplex PCR. Here the sample spans 89,000 or so clones, 85% to 95% being singletons. The specimen sequenced was PBMCs. Receptor source: a woman aged 25 to 39 in good health and CMV-seropositive.

The chain employs TRBV11-2 and TRBJ1-3; TRBD1 aligns across 10 bases. From germline, CDR1 is SGHAT and CDR2 FQNNGV. Unmatched junction bases numbered 7, after V lost 1 base and J lost 4 bases. This CDR3 is 17 amino acids long. Here the CDR3 reads CASSLVPPTGGGNTIYF. Here the CDR3 DNA reads TGTGCCAGCAGCTTAGTCCCTCCGACAGGGGGCGGAAACACCATATATTTT.

The gene calls are TRBV11-2 and TRBJ2-4, with 7 bases matching TRBD2. J gave up 3 bases and V 4 bases, and 6 bases lay outside the gene matches. The CDR3 extends over 15 amino acids. CDR1 is SGHAT, CDR2 FQNNGV, per germline. CDR3 nucleotide sequence: TGTGCCAGCAGCTCGACTAGCTTGAGCAAAAACATTCAGTACTTC. It translates to CASSSTSLSKNIQYF.

The chain carries TRBV9 and TRBJ1-6; D gene unclear. The CDR3 contains 14 residues. Germline V gene data show CDR1 as SGDLS and CDR2 as YYNGEE. V lost 0 bases and J lost 7, with 8 bases in between. The CDR3 sequence: CASSVEQKNSPLHF. The DNA of the CDR3 is TGTGCCAGCAGCGTAGAACAGAAGAATTCACCCCTCCACTTT.

The J gene is TRBJ2-1, the V gene TRBV13; 9 bases map to TRBD2. The J segment lost 0 bases and the V segment lost 5 bases, leaving 17 bases of the junction unmatched. From germline, CDR1 is PRHDT and CDR2 FYEKMQ (reference sequence). CDR3 size: 20 residues. The chain's CDR3 is CASSPPPFSGSSPSYNEQFF. CDR3 coding DNA: TGTGCCAGCAGCCCCCCACCCTTTAGCGGGAGTTCCCCCTCCTACAATGAGCAGTTCTTC.

This clone occurred once. This rearrangement joins TRBV18 to TRBJ2-1; the D gene is possibly TRBD2 (6 bases). The CDR3 covers 14 residues. Trimming removed 3 bases at V and 2 bases at J, with 8 bases between. Germline loops: CDR1 KGHSH, CDR2 LQKENI. CDR3 sequence: CASSPGLPYNEQFF. The CDR3 DNA is TGTGCCAGCTCACCGGGACTCCCCTACAATGAGCAGTTCTTC. Using reference TRBV18 and TRBJ2-1 for the parts outside the CDR3, the full variable domain is NAGVMQNPRHLVRRRGQEARLRCSPMKGHSHVYWYRQLPEEGLKFMVYLQKENIIDESGMPKERFSAEFPKEGPSILRIQQVVRGDSAAYFCASSPGLPYNEQFFGPGTRLTVL.

V gene TRBV29-1 combines with J gene TRBJ1-1, with TRBD1 matching over 7 bases. CDR3 size: 13 residues. Germline lookup yields CDR1 SQVTM and CDR2 ANQGSEA. With V trimmed by 7 bases and J by 6 bases, 11 bases remained unmatched. The CDR3 loop reads CSAINRGDAEAFF. The CDR3 DNA sequence: TGCAGCGCCATAAACAGGGGCGATGCTGAAGCTTTCTTT.

A word on this clone: One junction end disagrees with the germline gene, perhaps due to a read error. The CDR3 DNA is TGTGCCAGCAGTGATACCGGGAGAGACTTC. Translation gives CASSDTGRDF. V and J are TRBV2 and TRBJ2-4; D possibly corresponds to TRBD2 (6 bases). CDR1 is SNHLY, CDR2 FYNNEI, per germline. This CDR3 comprises 10 residues.

V gene TRBV7-6 combines with J gene TRBJ2-1; TRBD2 matches at 7 bases. There are 15 residues in the CDR3. J lost 6 bases, V lost 3 bases, and 8 bases had no gene match. The germline V gene encodes CDR1 SGHVS and CDR2 FNYEAQ. The CDR3 sequence: CASSLAYGEGNEQFF. The CDR3 DNA follows: TGTGCCAGCAGCTTGGCCTACGGGGAGGGCAATGAGCAGTTCTTC.

V usage is TRBV4-2 and J usage is TRBJ2-3, with 15 bases lining up with TRBD2. Germline V gene sequence: CDR1 LGHNA, CDR2 YNFKEQ. V shed 1 base and J 4 bases; nucleotides not matched to a gene: 15. CDR3 length: 21 amino acids. In DNA form, the CDR3 reads TGTGCCAGCAGCCAAGTGGGCATCTCGGGACTAGCGGGAGGTGTTGCAGATACGCAGTATTTT. It yields the protein CASSQVGISGLAGGVADTQYF.

The CDR3 region is CASSEGRQSLPGLGVYEQYF. CDR3 DNA: TGTGCCAGCAGTGAAGGTAGACAGTCCTTACCGGGACTAGGGGTCTACGAGCAGTACTTC. The chain recombines TRBV6-1 with TRBJ2-7; 8 bases match TRBD2. The J segment lost 3 bases and the V segment lost 1 base, leaving 20 bases of the junction unmatched. CDR3 length: 20 amino acids. The germline gives CDR1 MNHNS, CDR2 SASEGT.

This chain uses TRBV27 with TRBJ2-7, with TRBD2 matching 12 bases. From germline, CDR1 is MNHEY and CDR2 SMNVEV (reference sequence). The CDR3 is 17 amino acids. The V gene end was trimmed by 2 bases and the J gene end by 2 bases; junction bases not matched to a gene: 7. CDR3 amino acids: CASSLQLAGGVAYEQYF. The CDR3 nucleotides read TGTGCCAGCAGTTTACAGCTAGCGGGAGGGGTAGCCTACGAGCAGTACTTC.

The chain recombines TRBV28 with TRBJ1-2, with D tentatively TRBD1 (6 bases). Deletions cut 4 bases from V and 5 bases from J, with 20 bases between. Germline CDR1 is MDHEN and CDR2 is SYDVKM. The CDR3 is 16 residues long. CDR3 residues: CASSSTAAQGPYGYTF. CDR3 nucleotide sequence: TGTGCCAGCAGTTCCACCGCGGCACAGGGTCCATATGGCTACACCTTC.

This clone was observed a single time. This chain uses TRBV7-2 with TRBJ2-2; 7 bases are a match to TRBD1. J gave up 0 bases and V 2 bases, and 12 bases lay outside the gene matches. The CDR3 has 19 amino acids. Germline CDR1 is SGHTA and CDR2 is FQGNSA. CDR3 nucleotides: TGTGCCAGCAGCTTAAGGGGTTTTAGGGGGACAGCGAACACCGGGGAGCTGTTTTTT. Its protein product is CASSLRGFRGTANTGELFF.

The rearrangement joins TRBV6-5 to TRBJ1-2, with 12 bases identical to TRBD1. V shed 7 bases, J shed 6 bases, and the junction held 6 bases outside the gene matches. Per the germline V gene, CDR1 is MNHEY and CDR2 is SVGAGI. The CDR3 has 14 residues. The CDR3 is CASTAGQGANGYTF. CDR3 in DNA: TGTGCCAGCACCGCGGGACAGGGGGCCAATGGCTACACCTTC.

The chain recombines TRBV9 with TRBJ2-1; D unresolved. The germline V and J ends were trimmed by 0 bases and 1 base, with 8 bases remaining between them. The CDR3 runs 15 residues. The germline CDR1 and CDR2 sequences are SGDLS and YYNGEE. This CDR3 is CASSVESESYNEQFF. The DNA of the CDR3 is TGTGCCAGCAGCGTAGAGAGCGAGTCCTACAATGAGCAGTTCTTC.

The chain combines TRBV6-1 with TRBJ1-1, with 8 bases lining up with TRBD1. Looked up from germline, CDR1 is MNHNS and CDR2 is SASEGT. CDR3 size: 14 residues. The V segment lost 5 bases and the J segment 4 bases; nucleotides outside the gene matches: 6. The CDR3 sequence is CASSLQGAGTEAFF. The CDR3 DNA reads TGTGCCAGCAGTTTGCAGGGGGCGGGCACTGAAGCTTTCTTT.

This clone was picked up one time. This chain joins TRBV9 and TRBJ2-3; D is uncertain. Germline V lookup: CDR1 SGDLS, CDR2 YYNGEE. The V gene lost 3 bases and the J gene lost 6 bases, with 17 bases spanning the gap. The CDR3 spans 15 residues. The CDR3 DNA reads TGTGCCAGCAGCGCAGACGAGCAGGTCTGGGATACGCAGTATTTT. It is translated as CASSADEQVWDTQYF.

The chain links TRBV21-1 to TRBJ2-1; TRBD1 is taken as the D call from the table, unchecked against the DNA. TRBV21-1 is shown as a pseudogene. The CDR3 consists of 15 residues. The CDR3 is CASSRDRASYNEQFF. The CDR3 DNA is TGTGCCAGCAGCAGGGACAGGGCCTCCTACAATGAGCAGTTCTTC.

This chain links TRBV19 with TRBJ1-4; TRBD1 agrees at 8 bases. This CDR3 has 17 residues. V lost 5 bases to trimming and J lost 5 bases; unmatched junction nucleotides: 13. Germline CDR1 is LNHDA and CDR2 is SQIVND (reference sequence). CDR3 sequence reads: CASSGQGARKGNEKLFF. The DNA of the CDR3 is TGTGCCAGTAGTGGGCAGGGGGCGAGAAAAGGGAATGAAAAACTGTTTTTT.

The V and J genes are TRBV6-5 and TRBJ2-5, with 8 nucleotides matching TRBD1. Germline V gene lookup returns CDR1 MNHEY and CDR2 SVGAGI. The CDR3 is 15 amino acids. The V gene end was trimmed by 9 bases and the J gene end by 2 bases; junction bases not matched to a gene: 11. Here the CDR3 DNA reads TGTGCCAGTACAGGGGGTACATTAGGGCAAGAGACCCAGTACTTC. This gives the protein CASTGGTLGQETQYF.

This chain links TRBV4-3 with TRBJ1-2, with D possibly being TRBD1 (6 bases). Germline loops: CDR1 LGHNA, CDR2 YSLEER. The V end was cut by 4 bases, the J end by 4 bases, with 10 bases between. The CDR3 loop spans 13 amino acids. CDR3 DNA sequence: TGCGCCAGCAGCCGGGGGGGGCCCTATGGCTACACCTTC. Translated, it gives CASSRGGPYGYTF.

This sequence joins TRBV21-1 and TRBJ2-4; TRBD1, the table's D call, was not compared with the DNA. TRBV21-1 is recorded as a pseudogene. The CDR3 runs 17 residues. The chain's CDR3 is CASSKAQGVWAKNIQYF. DNA for the CDR3: TGTGCCAGCAGCAAAGCCCAGGGGGTGTGGGCCAAAAACATTCAGTACTTC.

The chain carries TRBV7-8 and TRBJ2-7, with 11 bases lining up with TRBD2. Germline CDR1 reads SGHVS; CDR2 reads FQNEAQ. The V segment lost 1 base and the J segment 2 bases; nucleotides outside the gene matches: 7. The CDR3 covers 17 residues. The DNA for the CDR3 is TGTGCCAGCAGCTTAGAGTCGGGACTAGCGGTCGCCTACGAGCAGTACTTC. Protein: CASSLESGLAVAYEQYF.

This chain connects TRBV4-1 to TRBJ2-7; TRBD2 matches 13 bases. Germline V gene lookup returns CDR1 MGHRA and CDR2 YSYEKL. CDR3 length: 17 amino acids. The V segment lost 7 bases and the J segment 2 bases; nucleotides outside the gene matches: 11. Written as DNA, the CDR3 is TGCGCCAGCAACACGGAATGGACTAGCGGGAGCCCCTACGAGCAGTACTTC. Translating gives CASNTEWTSGSPYEQYF.

The V and J genes are TRBV11-3 and TRBJ2-2; no firm D call. Germline CDR1 and CDR2: SGHNT and YENEEA. The V end was cut by 1 base, the J end by 6 bases, with 6 bases between. CDR3 length equals 13 residues. Here the CDR3 reads CASSLVPAGELFF. The CDR3 DNA reads as TGTGCCAGCAGCTTAGTGCCGGCCGGGGAGCTGTTTTTT.

This clone was seen a single time. This chain joins TRBV7-2 and TRBJ1-1; D is perhaps TRBD1 (5 bases). V was shortened by 1 base and J by 7 bases, with 13 bases between the two germline ends. The CDR3 runs to 14 residues. CDR1 and CDR2 (germline): SGHTA, FQGNSA. CDR3 DNA sequence: TGTGCCAGCAGCTTAGGTGCAGGGCGTCTTGAAGCTTTCTTT. Amino acid sequence: CASSLGAGRLEAFF.